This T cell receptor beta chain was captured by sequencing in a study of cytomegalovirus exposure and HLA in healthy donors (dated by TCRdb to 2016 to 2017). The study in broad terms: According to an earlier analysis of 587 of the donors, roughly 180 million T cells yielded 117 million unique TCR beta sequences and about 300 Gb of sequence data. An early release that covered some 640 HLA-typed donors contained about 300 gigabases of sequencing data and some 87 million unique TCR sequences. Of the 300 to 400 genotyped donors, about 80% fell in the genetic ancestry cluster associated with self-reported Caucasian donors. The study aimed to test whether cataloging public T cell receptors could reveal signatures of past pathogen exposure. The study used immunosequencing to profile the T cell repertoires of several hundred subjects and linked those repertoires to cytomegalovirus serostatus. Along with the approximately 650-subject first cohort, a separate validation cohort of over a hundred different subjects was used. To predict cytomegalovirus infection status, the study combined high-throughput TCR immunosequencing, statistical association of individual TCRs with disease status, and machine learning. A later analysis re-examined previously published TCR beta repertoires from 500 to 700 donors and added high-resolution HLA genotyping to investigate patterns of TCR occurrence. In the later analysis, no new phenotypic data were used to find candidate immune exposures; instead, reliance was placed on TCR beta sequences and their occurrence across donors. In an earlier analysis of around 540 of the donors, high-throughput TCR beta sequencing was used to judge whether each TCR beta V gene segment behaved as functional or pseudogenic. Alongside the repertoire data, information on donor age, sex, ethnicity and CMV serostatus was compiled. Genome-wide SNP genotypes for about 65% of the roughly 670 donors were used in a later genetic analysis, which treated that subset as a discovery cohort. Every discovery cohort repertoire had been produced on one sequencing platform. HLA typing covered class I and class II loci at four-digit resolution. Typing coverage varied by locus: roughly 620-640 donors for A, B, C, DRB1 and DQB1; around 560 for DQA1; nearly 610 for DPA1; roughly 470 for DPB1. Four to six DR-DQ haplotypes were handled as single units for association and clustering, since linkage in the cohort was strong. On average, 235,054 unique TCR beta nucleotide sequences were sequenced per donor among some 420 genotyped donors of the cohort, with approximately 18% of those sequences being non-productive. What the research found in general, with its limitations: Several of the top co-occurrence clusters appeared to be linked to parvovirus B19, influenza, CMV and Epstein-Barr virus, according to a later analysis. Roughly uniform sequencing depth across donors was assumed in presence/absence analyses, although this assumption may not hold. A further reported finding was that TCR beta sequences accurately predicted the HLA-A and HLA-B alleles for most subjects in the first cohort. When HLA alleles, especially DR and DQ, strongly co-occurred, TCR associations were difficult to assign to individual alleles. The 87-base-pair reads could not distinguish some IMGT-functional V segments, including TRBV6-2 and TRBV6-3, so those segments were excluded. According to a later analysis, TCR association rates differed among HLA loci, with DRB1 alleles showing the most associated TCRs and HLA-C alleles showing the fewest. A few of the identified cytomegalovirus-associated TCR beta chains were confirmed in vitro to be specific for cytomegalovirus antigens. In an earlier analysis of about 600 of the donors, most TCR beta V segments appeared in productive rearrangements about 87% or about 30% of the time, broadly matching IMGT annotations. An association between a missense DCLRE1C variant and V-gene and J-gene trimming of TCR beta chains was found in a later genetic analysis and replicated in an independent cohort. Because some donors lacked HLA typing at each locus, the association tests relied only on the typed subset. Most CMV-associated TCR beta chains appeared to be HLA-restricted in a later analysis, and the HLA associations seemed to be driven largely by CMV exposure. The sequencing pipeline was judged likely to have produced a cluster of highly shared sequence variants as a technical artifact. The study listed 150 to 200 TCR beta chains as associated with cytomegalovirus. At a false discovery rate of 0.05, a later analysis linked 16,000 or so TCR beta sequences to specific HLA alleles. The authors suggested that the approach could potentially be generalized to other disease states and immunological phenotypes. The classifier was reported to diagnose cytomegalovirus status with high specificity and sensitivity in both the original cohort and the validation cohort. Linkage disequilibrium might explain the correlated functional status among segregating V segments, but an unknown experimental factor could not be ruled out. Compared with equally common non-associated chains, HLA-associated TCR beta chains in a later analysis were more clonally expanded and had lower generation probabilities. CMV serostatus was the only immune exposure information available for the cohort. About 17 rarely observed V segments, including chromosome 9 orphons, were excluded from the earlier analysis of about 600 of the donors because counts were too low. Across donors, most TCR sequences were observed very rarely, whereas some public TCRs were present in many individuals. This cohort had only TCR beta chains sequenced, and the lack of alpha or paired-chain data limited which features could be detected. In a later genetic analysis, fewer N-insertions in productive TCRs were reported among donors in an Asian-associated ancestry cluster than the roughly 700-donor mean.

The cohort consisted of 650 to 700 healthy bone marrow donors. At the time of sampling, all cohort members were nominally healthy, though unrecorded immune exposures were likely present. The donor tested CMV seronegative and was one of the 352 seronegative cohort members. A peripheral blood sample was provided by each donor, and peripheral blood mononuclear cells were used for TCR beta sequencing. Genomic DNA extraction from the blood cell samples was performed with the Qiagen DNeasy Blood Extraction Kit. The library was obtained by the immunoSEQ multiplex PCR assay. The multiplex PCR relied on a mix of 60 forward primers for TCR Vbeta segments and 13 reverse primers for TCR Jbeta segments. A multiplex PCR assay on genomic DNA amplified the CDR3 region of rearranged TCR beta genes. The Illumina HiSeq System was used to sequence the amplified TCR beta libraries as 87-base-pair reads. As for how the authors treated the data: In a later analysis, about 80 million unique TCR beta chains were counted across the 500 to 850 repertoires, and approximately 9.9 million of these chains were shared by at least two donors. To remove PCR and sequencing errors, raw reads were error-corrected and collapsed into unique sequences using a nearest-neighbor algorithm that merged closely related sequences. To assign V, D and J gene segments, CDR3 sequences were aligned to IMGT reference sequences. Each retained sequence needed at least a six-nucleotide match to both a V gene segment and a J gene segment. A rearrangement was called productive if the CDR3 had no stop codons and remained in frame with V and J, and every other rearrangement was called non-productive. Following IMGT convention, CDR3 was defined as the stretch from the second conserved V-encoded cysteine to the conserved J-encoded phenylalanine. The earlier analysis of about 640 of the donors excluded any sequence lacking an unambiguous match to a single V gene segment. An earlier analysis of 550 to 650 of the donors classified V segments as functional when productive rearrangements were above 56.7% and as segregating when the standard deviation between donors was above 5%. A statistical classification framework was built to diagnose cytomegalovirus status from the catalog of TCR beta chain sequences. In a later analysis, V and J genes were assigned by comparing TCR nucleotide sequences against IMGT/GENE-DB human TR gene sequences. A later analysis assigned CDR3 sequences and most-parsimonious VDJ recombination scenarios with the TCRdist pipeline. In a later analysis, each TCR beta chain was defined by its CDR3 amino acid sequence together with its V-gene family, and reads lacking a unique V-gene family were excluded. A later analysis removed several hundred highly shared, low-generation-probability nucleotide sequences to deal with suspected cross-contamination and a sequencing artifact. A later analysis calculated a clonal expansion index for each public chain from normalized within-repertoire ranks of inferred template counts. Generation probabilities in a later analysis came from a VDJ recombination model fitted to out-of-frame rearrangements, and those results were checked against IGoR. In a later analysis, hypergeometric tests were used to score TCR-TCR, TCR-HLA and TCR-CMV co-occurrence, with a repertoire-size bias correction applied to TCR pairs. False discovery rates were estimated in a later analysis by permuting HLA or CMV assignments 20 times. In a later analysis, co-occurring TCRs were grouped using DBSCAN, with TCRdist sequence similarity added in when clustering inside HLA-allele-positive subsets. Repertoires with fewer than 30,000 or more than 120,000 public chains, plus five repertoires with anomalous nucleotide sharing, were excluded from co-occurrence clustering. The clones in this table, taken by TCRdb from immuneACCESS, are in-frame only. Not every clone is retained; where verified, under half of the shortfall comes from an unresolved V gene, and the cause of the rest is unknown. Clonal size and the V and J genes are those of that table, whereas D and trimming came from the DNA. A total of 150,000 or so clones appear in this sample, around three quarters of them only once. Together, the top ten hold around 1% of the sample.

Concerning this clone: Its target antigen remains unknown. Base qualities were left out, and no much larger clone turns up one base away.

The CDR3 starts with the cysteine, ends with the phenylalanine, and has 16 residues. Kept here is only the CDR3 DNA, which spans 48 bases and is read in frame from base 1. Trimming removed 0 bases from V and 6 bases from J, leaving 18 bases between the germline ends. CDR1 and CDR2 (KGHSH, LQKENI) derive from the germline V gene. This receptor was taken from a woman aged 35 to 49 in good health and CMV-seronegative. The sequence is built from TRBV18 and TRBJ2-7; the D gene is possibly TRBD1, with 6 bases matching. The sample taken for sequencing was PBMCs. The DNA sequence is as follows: TGTGCCAGCTCACCACCGGGGGCAGGGTGGTTACCCGAGCAGTACTTC. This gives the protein CASSPPGAGWLPEQYF. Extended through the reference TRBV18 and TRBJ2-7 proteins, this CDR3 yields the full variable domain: NAGVMQNPRHLVRRRGQEARLRCSPMKGHSHVYWYRQLPEEGLKFMVYLQKENIIDESGMPKERFSAEFPKEGPSILRIQQVVRGDSAAYFCASSPPGAGWLPEQYFGPGTRLTVT.